This entry describes one T cell receptor (beta chain). Its specific antigen is unknown. At one of its ends the junction is not consistent with the germline gene, which may arise from a read error. Receptor amplification or capture employed the immunoSEQ multiplex PCR assay. The multiplex PCR relied on a mix of 60 forward primers for TCR Vbeta segments and 13 reverse primers for TCR Jbeta segments. The CDR3 region of rearranged TCR beta genes was amplified from genomic DNA with a multiplex PCR assay. The Illumina HiSeq System was used to sequence the amplified TCR beta libraries as 87-base-pair reads. Regarding the original processing steps: A later analysis counted about 80 million unique TCR beta chains across the 700 or so repertoires, and around 9.9 million of these chains were shared by at least two donors. A nearest-neighbor algorithm error-corrected the raw reads and collapsed the reads into unique sequences, merging closely related sequences to remove PCR and sequencing errors. To assign V, D and J gene segments, CDR3 sequences were aligned to IMGT reference sequences. For a sequence to be retained, at least a six-nucleotide match to both a V gene segment and a J gene segment was required. Rearrangements were classified as productive when the CDR3 lacked stop codons and remained in frame with V and J, and all other rearrangements were classified as non-productive. CDR3 was defined according to IMGT convention as the region running from the second conserved V-encoded cysteine to the conserved J-encoded phenylalanine. In an earlier analysis of more than 550 of the donors, sequences lacking an unambiguous match to a single V gene segment were excluded. In an earlier analysis of around 590 of the donors, a V segment was called functional when productive rearrangements were above 56.7%, and segregating when the standard deviation between donors exceeded 5%. A statistical classification framework was developed to diagnose cytomegalovirus status using the catalog of TCR beta chain sequences. In a later analysis, TCR nucleotide sequences were compared against IMGT/GENE-DB human TR gene sequences so that V and J genes could be assigned. The TCRdist pipeline was used in a later analysis to assign CDR3 sequences and most-parsimonious VDJ recombination scenarios. In a later analysis, each TCR beta chain was defined by its CDR3 amino acid sequence together with its V-gene family, and reads lacking a unique V-gene family were excluded. A later analysis removed nearly 600 highly shared, low-generation-probability nucleotide sequences to deal with suspected cross-contamination and a sequencing artifact. In a later analysis, a clonal expansion index was calculated for each public chain from normalized within-repertoire ranks of inferred template counts. In a later analysis, generation probabilities were computed using a VDJ recombination model fitted to out-of-frame rearrangements, and the results were checked against IGoR. A later analysis scored TCR-TCR, TCR-HLA and TCR-CMV co-occurrence with hypergeometric tests, applying a repertoire-size bias correction to TCR pairs. A later analysis estimated false discovery rates by permuting HLA or CMV assignments 20 times. In a later analysis, co-occurring TCRs were grouped with DBSCAN, and TCRdist sequence similarity was added when clustering was performed within HLA-allele-positive subsets. Repertoires with fewer than 30,000 or more than 120,000 public chains were left out of co-occurrence clustering, as were a few repertoires with anomalous nucleotide sharing. TCRdb provides this immuneACCESS table in a form limited to in-frame rearrangements. Some clones are lacking; in checked studies, under half of them reflect an unresolved V gene, and why the rest are absent is not known. That table supplies the V and J calls and clone size; D and trimming were determined from the DNA. This sample is represented by about 110,000 clones; more than 65% of them were singletons. About 6.6% of the sample rests with the top ten.

This sample is drawn from a study of cytomegalovirus exposure and HLA in healthy donors (dated by TCRdb to the late 2010s). Notes on the research overall: An earlier analysis of 587 of the donors reported under 300 Gb of sequence data and 95 million to 120 million unique TCR beta sequences obtained from around 190 million T cells. A later analysis re-examined previously published TCR beta repertoires from about 700 donors and added high-resolution HLA genotyping to investigate patterns of TCR occurrence. Using immunosequencing, the study profiled T cell repertoires from 640 or so subjects and related those repertoires to cytomegalovirus serostatus. Alongside the repertoire data, information on donor age, sex, ethnicity and CMV serostatus was compiled. An earlier analysis of 587 of the donors applied high-throughput TCR beta sequencing to assess whether each TCR beta V gene segment acted as functional or pseudogenic. Roughly 290 gigabases of sequencing data and 70 million to 95 million unique TCR sequences made up an early release that covered roughly 670 HLA-typed donors. Among some 410 genotyped donors of the cohort, an average of roughly 230,000 unique TCR beta nucleotide sequences was sequenced per donor, of which 15% to 20% were non-productive. Along with the approximately 700-subject first cohort, a separate validation cohort of roughly 110 different subjects was used. The study combined high-throughput TCR immunosequencing, statistical association of individual TCRs with disease status, and machine learning to predict cytomegalovirus infection status. Of the roughly 390 genotyped donors, about 84% fell in the genetic ancestry cluster associated with self-reported Caucasian donors. Every discovery cohort repertoire had been produced on one sequencing platform. HLA typing covered class I and class II loci at four-digit resolution. The study aimed to test whether cataloging public T cell receptors could reveal signatures of past pathogen exposure. Typing coverage varied by locus: about 620-640 donors for A, B, C, DRB1 and DQB1; roughly 510 for DQA1; more than 600 for DPA1; more than 450 for DPB1. The later analysis used no new phenotypic data to find candidate immune exposures, relying instead on TCR beta sequences and their occurrence across donors. Roughly five DR-DQ haplotypes were handled as single units for association and clustering, since linkage in the cohort was strong. In a later genetic analysis, genome-wide SNP genotypes for about 55% of the roughly 670 donors were used, and that subset was treated as a discovery cohort.

Study-wide conclusions, independent of this receptor: In a later analysis, HLA-associated TCR beta chains were found to be more clonally expanded and to have lower generation probabilities than equally common non-associated chains. According to a later analysis, most CMV-associated TCR beta chains appeared to be HLA-restricted, and the HLA associations seemed to be driven largely by CMV exposure. A later analysis found that TCR association rates varied across HLA loci, with DRB1 alleles showing the most associated TCRs and HLA-C alleles the fewest. The classifier was reported to diagnose cytomegalovirus status with high specificity and sensitivity in both the original and validation cohorts. When HLA alleles, especially DR and DQ, strongly co-occurred, TCR associations were difficult to assign to individual alleles. In an earlier analysis of a few hundred of the donors, most TCR beta V segments were observed in productive rearrangements about 90% or about 30% of the time, broadly matching IMGT annotations. A total of 164 TCR beta chains were listed by the study as associated with cytomegalovirus. A further reported finding was that TCR beta sequences accurately predicted the HLA-A and HLA-B alleles for most subjects in the first cohort. Roughly uniform sequencing depth across donors was assumed in presence/absence analyses, although this assumption may not hold. While some public TCRs were present in many individuals, most TCR sequences turned up only very rarely across donors. Immune exposure information for the cohort was limited to CMV serostatus. Compared with the roughly 700-donor mean, donors in an Asian-associated ancestry cluster had fewer N-insertions in productive TCRs, according to a later genetic analysis. An association between a missense DCLRE1C variant and V-gene and J-gene trimming of TCR beta chains was found in a later genetic analysis and replicated in an independent cohort. The authors suggested that the approach could potentially be generalized to other disease states and immunological phenotypes. The sequencing pipeline was judged likely to have produced a cluster of highly shared sequence variants as a technical artifact. In a later analysis, some 18,000 TCR beta sequences were associated with specific HLA alleles at a false discovery rate of 0.05. In this cohort, only TCR beta chains were sequenced, and detectable features were limited by the absence of alpha or paired-chain data. Correlated functional status among segregating V segments might reflect linkage disequilibrium, but an unknown experimental factor could not be ruled out. Approximately 16 rarely observed V segments, including chromosome 9 orphons, were excluded from the earlier analysis of almost 600 of the donors because counts were too low. According to a later analysis, parvovirus B19, influenza, CMV and Epstein-Barr virus appeared linked to several top co-occurrence clusters. Because HLA typing was unavailable for some donors at each locus, only the typed subset was used in association tests. A few of the identified cytomegalovirus-associated TCR beta chains were confirmed in vitro to be specific for cytomegalovirus antigens.

The cohort comprised fewer than 700 healthy bone marrow donors. Cohort members were all nominally healthy when sampled, although unrecorded immune exposures were likely present. The donor was CMV seropositive and belonged to the group of 270 or so seropositive cohort members. Every donor gave a peripheral blood sample, and the peripheral blood mononuclear cells from that sample were used for TCR beta sequencing. The Qiagen DNeasy Blood Extraction Kit was used to extract genomic DNA from the blood cell samples. The receptor was isolated from a man younger than 40 in good health and CMV-seropositive. Sequencing was done on a sample of PBMCs.

The CDR3 amino acid sequence is: CASTLTGFETQYF. The DNA is TGCGCCAGCACCTTGACAGGGTTCGAGACCCAGTACTTC. The receptor chain draws on TRBV5-1 and TRBJ2-5, and 7 junction bases match TRBD1. The CDR3 goes from the cysteine to the phenylalanine over 13 residues. Kept here is only the CDR3 DNA, which spans 39 bases and is read in frame from base 1. Sequences SGHRS (CDR1) and YFSETQ (CDR2) are obtained from the germline V gene.